This entry concerns a single TCR beta chain. This specimen belongs to a study of T cells in Graves' hyperthyroidism and ophthalmopathy. In patients aged 18 to 65, hyperthyroidism was newly diagnosed, with duration under 2 months. The V and J ends lost 5 bases and 5 bases, in that order; junction bases with no gene match: 5. The CDR3 runs 13 residues. Regions amplified from RNA transcripts were the TCR beta CDR3 regions. A set of HTBI primers served as the primers for a first-round RT-PCR of the TCR CDR3. A single record per CDR3 protein comes from TCRdb applying MiXCR to the multiplex PCR reads. The sample holds 650,000 to 750,000 distinct CDR3 sequences, 13% to 15% seen once.

The sequencing input was blood. This chain joins TRBV12-3 or TRBV12-4 and TRBJ1-2; 7 nucleotides match TRBD1. This sequence was found in a woman under 30 with Graves' hyperthyroidism. This CDR3 reads CASSTTGLYGYTF. The CDR3 DNA sequence: TGTGCCAGCAGTACGACAGGGCTATATGGCTACACCTTC.